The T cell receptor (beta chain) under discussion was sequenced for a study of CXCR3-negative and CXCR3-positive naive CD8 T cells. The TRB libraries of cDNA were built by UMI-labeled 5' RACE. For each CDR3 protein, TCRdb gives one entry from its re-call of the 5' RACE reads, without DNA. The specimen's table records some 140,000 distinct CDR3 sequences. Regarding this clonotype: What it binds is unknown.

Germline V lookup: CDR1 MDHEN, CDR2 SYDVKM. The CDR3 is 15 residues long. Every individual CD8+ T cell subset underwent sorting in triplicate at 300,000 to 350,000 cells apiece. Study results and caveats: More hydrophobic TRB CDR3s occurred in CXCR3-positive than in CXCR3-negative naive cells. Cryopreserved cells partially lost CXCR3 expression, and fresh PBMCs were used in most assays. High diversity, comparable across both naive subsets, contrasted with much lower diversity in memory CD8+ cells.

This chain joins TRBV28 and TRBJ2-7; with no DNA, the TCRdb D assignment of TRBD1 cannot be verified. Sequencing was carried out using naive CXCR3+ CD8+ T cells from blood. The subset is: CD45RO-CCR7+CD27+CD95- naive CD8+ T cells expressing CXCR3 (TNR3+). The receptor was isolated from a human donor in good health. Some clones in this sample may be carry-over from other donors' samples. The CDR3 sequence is CASRYSTGRSYEQYF.